This is a list of T cell receptor beta chains from one sample in a study of T cells after yellow fever vaccination. One entry per CDR3 protein, called by TCRdb with MiXCR from the 5' RACE reads. This repertoire shows hundreds of thousands of distinct CDR3 sequences, roughly an eighth found once; its top ten account for about 3%. Sequenced material: CD4+ T cells sorted from PBMCs, taken 15 days after the yellow fever booster vaccination. Receptors were obtained from a man between 18 and 35 years old who received the YFV17D yellow fever vaccine. Both conserved end residues are part of each CDR3. A D gene is named only where the DNA matches it firmly. Where a row states a size, it is once, few, many or the class of an expanded clone; other rows omit it.

- | TRBJ2-3 | TRBV5-1 | - | CASSLRGLSSTDTQYF | TGCGCCAGCAGCTTACGGGGACTCTCTAGCACAGATACGCAGTATTTT
- | TRBJ1-2 | TRBV6-5 | few | CASRDGANYGYTF | TGTGCCAGCCGGGACGGAGCTAACTATGGCTACACCTTC
- | TRBJ2-6 | TRBV4-2 | - | CASSQIVSGANVLTF | TGTGCCAGCAGCCAAATTGTTTCTGGGGCCAACGTCCTGACTTTC
TRBD1 | TRBJ2-5 | TRBV19 | few | CASSIDTSGTGPETQYF | TGTGCCAGTAGTATAGATACGTCCGGGACAGGGCCAGAGACCCAGTACTTC
TRBD1 | TRBJ2-1 | TRBV7-2 | - | CASSVDRSNEQFF | TGTGCCAGCAGCGTGGACAGGTCCAATGAGCAGTTCTTC
- | TRBJ2-7 | TRBV20-1 | - | CSANGGLTYEQYF | TGCAGTGCTAATGGGGGGCTAACATACGAGCAGTACTTC
- | TRBJ2-2 | TRBV18 | - | CASSPPGANTGELFF | TGTGCCAGCTCACCACCTGGGGCGAACACCGGGGAGCTGTTTTTT
TRBD1 | TRBJ2-7 | TRBV6-2/TRBV6-3 | - | CASSFEGQGANEQYF | TGTGCCAGCAGTTTTGAGGGACAGGGGGCGAACGAGCAGTACTTC
TRBD2 | TRBJ2-1 | TRBV10-3 | - | CAISEGSGGSPNEQFF | TGTGCCATCAGTGAGGGCAGCGGGGGGTCCCCCAATGAGCAGTTCTTC
TRBD1 | TRBJ1-4 | TRBV10-3 | many | CAISTRPGQGIEKLFF | TGTGCCATCAGCACCCGACCGGGACAGGGGATAGAAAAACTGTTTTTT
- | TRBJ2-7 | TRBV9 | few | CASSPSPGLYEQYF | TGTGCCAGCAGCCCATCCCCGGGACTCTACGAGCAGTACTTC
- | TRBJ1-2 | TRBV5-5 | - | CASSLDGGYTF | TGTGCCAGCAGCTTGGATGGTGGCTACACCTTC
- | TRBJ2-3 | TRBV12-3/TRBV12-4 | few | CASSLWGASTDTQYF | TGTGCCAGCAGCCTCTGGGGAGCTAGCACAGATACGCAGTATTTT
- | TRBJ2-5 | TRBV21-1 | - | CASSNSPAYQETQYF | TGTGCCAGCAGCAACAGTCCGGCGTACCAAGAGACCCAGTACTTC
- | TRBJ1-2 | TRBV12-3/TRBV12-4 | few | CASSLQRGYTF | TGTGCCAGCAGTTTACAACGGGGCTACACCTTC
TRBD1 | TRBJ1-1 | TRBV7-2 | few | CASSPTRGDRKAFF | TGTGCCAGCAGCCCCACTAGAGGGGACAGAAAAGCTTTCTTT
TRBD2 | TRBJ2-3 | TRBV20-1 | many | CSAPKRAGVRDTQYF | TGCAGTGCTCCCAAAAGAGCGGGGGTACGGGATACGCAGTATTTT
- | TRBJ2-4 | TRBV28 | - | CASSSPHGALNIQYF | TGTGCCAGCAGTTCCCCCCACGGGGCTCTCAACATTCAGTACTTC
- | TRBJ2-3 | TRBV20-1 | many | CSARRGVVAPSHTQYF | TGCAGTGCTAGGAGGGGTGTGGTAGCCCCTAGTCACACGCAGTATTTT
- | TRBJ2-5 | TRBV7-9 | few | CASSLITETQYF | TGTGCCAGCAGCTTGATCACGGAGACCCAGTACTTC
TRBD1 | TRBJ1-5 | TRBV4-1 | few | CASSPGPGQTNQPQHF | TGCGCCAGCAGCCCTGGGCCGGGACAGACCAATCAGCCCCAGCATTTT
- | TRBJ1-5 | TRBV5-6 | few | CASSFRSRNQPQHF | TGTGCCAGCAGCTTTCGCAGTCGGAATCAGCCCCAGCATTTT
TRBD1 | TRBJ2-2 | TRBV11-1 | few | CASSTQTGVGGELFF | TGTGCCAGCAGCACCCAGACAGGGGTTGGCGGGGAGCTGTTTTTT
- | TRBJ2-1 | TRBV19 | many | CASSIGRSREQFF | TGTGCCAGTAGTATAGGTCGGAGCCGGGAGCAGTTCTTC
TRBD1 | TRBJ2-2 | TRBV5-1 | few | CASRTGDTGELFF | TGCGCCAGCAGAACAGGGGACACCGGGGAGCTGTTTTTT
- | TRBJ1-5 | TRBV25-1 | - | CASSDSQVNQPQHF | TGTGCCAGCAGTGATTCGCAGGTAAATCAGCCCCAGCATTTT
- | TRBJ1-4 | TRBV6-5 | - | CASSYDKNEKLFF | TGTGCCAGCAGTTACGACAAAAATGAAAAACTGTTTTTT
- | TRBJ1-5 | TRBV20-1 | - | CSARAGLGQPQHF | TGCAGTGCTAGAGCAGGGTTGGGTCAGCCCCAGCATTTT
- | TRBJ2-3 | TRBV20-1 | - | CSATDGLGGTDTQYF | TGCAGTGCTACAGACGGGCTCGGCGGCACAGATACGCAGTATTTT
TRBD1 | TRBJ1-5 | TRBV20-1 | - | CSATQGISHQPQHF | TGCAGTGCGACACAGGGGATCTCGCATCAGCCCCAGCATTTT
- | TRBJ2-5 | TRBV15 | - | CATSRDRTERPQYF | TGTGCCACCAGCAGAGATAGGACAGAGAGACCCCAGTACTTC
- | TRBJ2-5 | TRBV5-1 | - | CASSLDEGRETQYF | TGCGCCAGCAGCTTGGACGAGGGCCGGGAGACCCAGTACTTC
- | TRBJ1-3 | TRBV7-2 | - | CASRAPSGAPRGGTIYF | TGTGCCAGCAGGGCTCCGTCGGGCGCCCCACGCGGAGGCACCATATATTTT
- | TRBJ2-5 | TRBV7-2 | - | CASSLAGVLETQYF | TGTGCCAGCAGCTTAGCGGGGGTGCTAGAGACCCAGTACTTC
- | TRBJ1-1 | TRBV7-2 | - | CASSSRSLPGTEAFF | TGTGCCAGCAGCTCCCGTAGTTTACCGGGCACTGAAGCTTTCTTT
- | TRBJ1-3 | TRBV2 | - | CASGESSGNTIYF | TGTGCCAGCGGGGAATCTAGTGGAAACACCATATATTTT
- | TRBJ1-5 | TRBV27 | many | CASSFQPGQPQHF | TGTGCCAGCAGTTTCCAACCGGGTCAGCCCCAGCATTTT
- | TRBJ2-3 | TRBV12-5 | - | CASGSQLDTQYF | TGTGCTAGTGGTTCTCAATTGGATACGCAGTATTTT
- | TRBJ1-1 | TRBV28 | - | CASSLDSGYTEAFF | TGTGCCAGCAGTTTGGACAGTGGGTACACTGAAGCTTTCTTT
- | TRBJ2-3 | TRBV7-9 | many | CASSPPPGRPRDTQYF | TGTGCCAGCAGCCCCCCCCCGGGACGCCCAAGGGATACGCAGTATTTT
- | TRBJ2-1 | TRBV5-1 | - | CASSLVVGASDEQFF | TGCGCCAGCAGCTTGGTTGTGGGGGCCTCCGATGAGCAGTTCTTC
- | TRBJ2-5 | TRBV6-2/TRBV6-3 | - | CASISGETQYF | TGTGCCAGCATCTCTGGGGAGACCCAGTACTTC
- | TRBJ1-5 | TRBV29-1 | - | CSVAATNQPQHF | TGCAGCGTTGCCGCCACTAATCAGCCCCAGCATTTT
TRBD2 | TRBJ2-5 | TRBV5-1 | few | CASSLKAGGQETQYF | TGCGCCAGCAGCTTGAAAGCGGGGGGGCAGGAGACCCAGTACTTC
- | TRBJ2-5 | TRBV5-1 | few | CASSTGQETQYF | TGCGCCAGCAGCACGGGGCAAGAGACCCAGTACTTC
- | TRBJ1-2 | TRBV7-2 | - | CASSQWASYGYTF | TGTGCCAGCAGCCAATGGGCCTCCTATGGCTACACCTTC
- | TRBJ1-4 | TRBV20-1 | few | CSARDLAGPTNEKLFF | TGCAGTGCTAGAGATCTGGCCGGACCAACTAATGAAAAACTGTTTTTT
- | TRBJ2-3 | TRBV6-6 | - | CASSYSSGDTQYF | TGTGCCAGCAGTTACTCGTCGGGAGATACGCAGTATTTT
- | TRBJ2-6 | TRBV28 | few | CASSPGGTGANVLTF | TGTGCCAGCAGTCCAGGGGGGACTGGGGCCAACGTCCTGACTTTC
TRBD2 | TRBJ2-7 | TRBV5-1 | few | CASSLSSGLAYEQYF | TGCGCCAGCAGCTTGTCGTCGGGACTAGCCTACGAGCAGTACTTC
- | TRBJ1-1 | TRBV5-4 | many | CASSLGGSGRAFF | TGTGCCAGCAGCTTGGGGGGGTCCGGCCGGGCTTTCTTT
TRBD2 | TRBJ2-1 | TRBV9 | few | CASSPRLAGRNEQFF | TGTGCCAGCAGCCCCCGGTTAGCGGGGCGGAATGAGCAGTTCTTC
TRBD2 | TRBJ2-1 | TRBV7-2 | - | CASSPWSGGYNEQFF | TGTGCCAGCAGCCCATGGAGCGGGGGTTACAATGAGCAGTTCTTC
TRBD1 | TRBJ2-2 | TRBV7-2 | few | CASSRDRATGELFF | TGTGCCAGCTCGAGGGACAGGGCCACCGGGGAGCTGTTTTTT